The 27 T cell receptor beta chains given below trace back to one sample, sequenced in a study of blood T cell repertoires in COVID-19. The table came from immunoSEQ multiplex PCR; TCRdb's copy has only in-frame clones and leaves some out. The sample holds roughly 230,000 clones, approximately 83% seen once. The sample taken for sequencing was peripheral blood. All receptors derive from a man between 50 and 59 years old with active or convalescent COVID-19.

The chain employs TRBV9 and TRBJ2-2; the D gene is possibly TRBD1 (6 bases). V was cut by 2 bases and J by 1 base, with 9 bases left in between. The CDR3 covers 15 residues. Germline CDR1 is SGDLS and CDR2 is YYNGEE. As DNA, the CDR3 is TGTGCCAGCAGCGTGGTACAGGGGAACACCGGGGAGCTGTTTTTT. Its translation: CASSVVQGNTGELFF.

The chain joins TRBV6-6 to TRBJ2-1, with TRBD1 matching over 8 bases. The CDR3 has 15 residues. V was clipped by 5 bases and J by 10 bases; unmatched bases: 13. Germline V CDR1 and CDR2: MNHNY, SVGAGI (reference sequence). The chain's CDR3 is CASSPDRGGLGEQFF. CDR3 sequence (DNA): TGTGCCAGCAGTCCCGACAGGGGTGGCCTAGGGGAGCAGTTCTTC.

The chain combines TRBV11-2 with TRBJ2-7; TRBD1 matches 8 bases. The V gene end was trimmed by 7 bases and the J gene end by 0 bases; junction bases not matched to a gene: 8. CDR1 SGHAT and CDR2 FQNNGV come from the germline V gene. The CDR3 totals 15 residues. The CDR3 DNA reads TGTGCCAGCACAAGGGACAGGATGATCTCCTACGAGCAGTACTTC. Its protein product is CASTRDRMISYEQYF.

This CDR3 is CATSRDQGGVSGYTF. CDR3 in DNA: TGTGCCACCAGCAGAGATCAGGGTGGAGTCAGTGGCTACACCTTC. J is TRBJ1-2 and V is TRBV15; D perhaps matches TRBD1 (5 bases). Trimming pared 0 bases from V and 7 bases from J, leaving 15 bases between. Germline-derived CDR1 and CDR2 are LNHNV and YYDKDF (reference sequence). The CDR3 covers 15 residues.

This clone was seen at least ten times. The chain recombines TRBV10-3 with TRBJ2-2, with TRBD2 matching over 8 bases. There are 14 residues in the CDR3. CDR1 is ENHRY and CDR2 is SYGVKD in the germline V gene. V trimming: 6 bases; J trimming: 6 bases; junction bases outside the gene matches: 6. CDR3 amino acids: CAIRPGLDPGELFF. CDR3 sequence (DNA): TGTGCCATCAGGCCGGGACTAGACCCCGGGGAGCTGTTTTTT.

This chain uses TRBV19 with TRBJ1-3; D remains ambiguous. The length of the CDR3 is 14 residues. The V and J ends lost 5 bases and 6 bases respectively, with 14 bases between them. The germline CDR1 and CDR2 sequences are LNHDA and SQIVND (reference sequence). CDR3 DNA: TGTGCCAGTAGTGTCGAATGGGGAGTAAACACCATATATTTT. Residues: CASSVEWGVNTIYF. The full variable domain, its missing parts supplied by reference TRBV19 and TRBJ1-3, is DGGITQSPKYLFRKEGQNVTLSCEQNLNHDAMYWYRQDPGQGLRLIYYSQIVNDFQKGDIAEGYSVSREKKESFPLTVTSAQKNPTAFYLCASSVEWGVNTIYFGEGSWLTVV.

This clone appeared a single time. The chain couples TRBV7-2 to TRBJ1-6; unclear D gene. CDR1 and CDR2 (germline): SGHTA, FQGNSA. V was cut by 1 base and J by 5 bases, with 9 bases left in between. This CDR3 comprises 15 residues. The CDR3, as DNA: TGTGCCAGCAGCTTAGTCAGGAACAATAATTCACCCCTCCACTTT. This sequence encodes CASSLVRNNNSPLHF. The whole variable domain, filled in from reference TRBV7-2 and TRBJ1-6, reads GAGVSQSPSNKVTEKGKDVELRCDPISGHTALYWYRQSLGQGLEFLIYFQGNSAPDKSGLPSDRFSAERTGGSVSTLTIQRTQQEDSAVYLCASSLVRNNNSPLHFGNGTRLTVT.

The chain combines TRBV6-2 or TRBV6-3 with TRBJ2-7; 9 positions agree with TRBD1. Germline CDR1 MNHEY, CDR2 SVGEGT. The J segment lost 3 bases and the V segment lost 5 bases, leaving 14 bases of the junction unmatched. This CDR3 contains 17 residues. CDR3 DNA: TGTGCCAGCAGTCCGGGACAGGGTGGTCAACGGGGCTACGAGCAGTACTTC. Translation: CASSPGQGGQRGYEQYF.

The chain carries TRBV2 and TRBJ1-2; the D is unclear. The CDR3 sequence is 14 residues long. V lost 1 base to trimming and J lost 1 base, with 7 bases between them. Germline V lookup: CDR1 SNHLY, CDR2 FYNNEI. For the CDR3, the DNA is TGTGCCAGCAGTGAAGGACTCCTTAACTATGGCTACACCTTC. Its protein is CASSEGLLNYGYTF.

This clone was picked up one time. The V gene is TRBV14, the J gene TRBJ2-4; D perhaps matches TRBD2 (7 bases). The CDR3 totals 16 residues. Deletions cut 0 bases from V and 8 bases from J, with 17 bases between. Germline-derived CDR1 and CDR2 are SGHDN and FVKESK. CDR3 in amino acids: CASSQDRGAPRDIQYF. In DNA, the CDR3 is TGTGCCAGCAGCCAAGATCGGGGGGCCCCGAGGGACATTCAGTACTTC. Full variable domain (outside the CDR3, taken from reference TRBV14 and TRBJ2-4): EAGVTQFPSHSVIEKGQTVTLRCDPISGHDNLYWYRRVMGKEIKFLLHFVKESKQDESGMPNNRFLAERTGGTYSTLKVQPAELEDSGVYFCASSQDRGAPRDIQYFGAGTRLSVL.

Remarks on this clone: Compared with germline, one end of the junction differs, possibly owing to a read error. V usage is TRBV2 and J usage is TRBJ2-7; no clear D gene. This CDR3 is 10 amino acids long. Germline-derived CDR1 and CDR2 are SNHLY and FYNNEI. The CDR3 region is CASSLLAPNF. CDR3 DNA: TGTGCCAGCAGCCTGTTGGCCCCGAACTTC.

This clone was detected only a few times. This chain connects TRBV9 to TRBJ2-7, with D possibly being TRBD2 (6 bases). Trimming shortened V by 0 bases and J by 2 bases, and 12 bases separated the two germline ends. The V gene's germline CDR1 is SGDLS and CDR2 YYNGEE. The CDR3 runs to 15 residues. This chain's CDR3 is CASSVGAGGTYEQYF. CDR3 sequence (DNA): TGTGCCAGCAGCGTAGGTGCAGGCGGGACCTACGAGCAGTACTTC.

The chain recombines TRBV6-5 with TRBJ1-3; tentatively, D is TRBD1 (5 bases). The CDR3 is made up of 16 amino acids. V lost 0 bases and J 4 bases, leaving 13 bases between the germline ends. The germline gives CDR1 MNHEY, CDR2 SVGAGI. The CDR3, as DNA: TGTGCCAGCAGTTACTCCCGGGACTCGGTCGGAAACACCATATATTTT. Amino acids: CASSYSRDSVGNTIYF.

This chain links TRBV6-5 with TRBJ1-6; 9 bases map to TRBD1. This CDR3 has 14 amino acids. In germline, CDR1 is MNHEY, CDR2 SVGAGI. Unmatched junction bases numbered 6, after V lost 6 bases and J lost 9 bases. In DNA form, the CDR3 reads TGTGCCAGCAGGGGACAGGGAATGGGTTCACCCCTCCACTTT. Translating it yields CASRGQGMGSPLHF.

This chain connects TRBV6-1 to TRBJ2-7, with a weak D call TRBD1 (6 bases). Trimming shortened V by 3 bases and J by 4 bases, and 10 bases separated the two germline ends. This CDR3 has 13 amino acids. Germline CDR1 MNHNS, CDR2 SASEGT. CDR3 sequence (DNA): TGTGCCAGCAGTGATGGACAGTGGTACGAGCAGTACTTC. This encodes CASSDGQWYEQYF.

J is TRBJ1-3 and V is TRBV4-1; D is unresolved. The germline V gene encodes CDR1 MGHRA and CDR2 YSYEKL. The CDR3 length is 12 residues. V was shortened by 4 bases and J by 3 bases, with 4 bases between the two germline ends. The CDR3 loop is CASSPLGNTIYF. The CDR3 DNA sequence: TGCGCCAGCAGCCCCCTTGGAAACACCATATATTTT.

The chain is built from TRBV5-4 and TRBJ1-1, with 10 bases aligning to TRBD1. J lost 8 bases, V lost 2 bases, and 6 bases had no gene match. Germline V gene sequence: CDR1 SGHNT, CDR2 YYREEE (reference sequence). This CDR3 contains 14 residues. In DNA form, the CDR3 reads TGTGCCAGCAGCTTTGACAGGGGGCTAAGGGAAGCTTTCTTT. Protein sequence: CASSFDRGLREAFF. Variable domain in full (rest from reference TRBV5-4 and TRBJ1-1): ETGVTQSPTHLIKTRGQQVTLRCSSQSGHNTVSWYQQALGQGPQFIFQYYREEENGRGNFPPRFSGLQFPNYSSELNVNALELDDSALYLCASSFDRGLREAFFGQGTRLTVV.

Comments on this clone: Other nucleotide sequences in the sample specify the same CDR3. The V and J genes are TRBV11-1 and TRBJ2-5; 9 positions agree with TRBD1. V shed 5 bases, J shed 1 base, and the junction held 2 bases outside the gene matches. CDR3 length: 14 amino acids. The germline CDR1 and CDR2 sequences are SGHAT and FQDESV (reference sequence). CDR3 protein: CASSPTGGQETQYF. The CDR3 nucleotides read TGTGCCAGCAGCCCGACAGGGGGCCAAGAGACCCAGTACTTC.

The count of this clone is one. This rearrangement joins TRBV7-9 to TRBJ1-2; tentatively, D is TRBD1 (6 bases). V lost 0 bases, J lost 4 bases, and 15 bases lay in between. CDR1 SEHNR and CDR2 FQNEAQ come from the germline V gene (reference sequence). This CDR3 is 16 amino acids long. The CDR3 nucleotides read TGTGCCAGCAGCTTAGCCACCGGGGGGGGCGGCTATGGCTACACCTTC. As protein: CASSLATGGGGYGYTF.

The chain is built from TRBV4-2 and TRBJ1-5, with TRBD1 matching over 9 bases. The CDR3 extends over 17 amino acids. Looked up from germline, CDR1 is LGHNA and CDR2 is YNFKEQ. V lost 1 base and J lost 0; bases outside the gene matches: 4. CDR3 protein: CASSQGNRGLSNQPQHF. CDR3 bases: TGTGCCAGCAGCCAAGGGAACAGGGGGCTTAGCAATCAGCCCCAGCATTTT.

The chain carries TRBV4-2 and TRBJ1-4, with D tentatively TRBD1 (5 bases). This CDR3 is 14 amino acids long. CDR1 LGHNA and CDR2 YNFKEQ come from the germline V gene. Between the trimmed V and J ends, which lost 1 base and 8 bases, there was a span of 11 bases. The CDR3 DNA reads TGTGCCAGCAGCCAAGGCAGGGCTAGGGAAAAACTGTTTTTT. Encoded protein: CASSQGRAREKLFF.

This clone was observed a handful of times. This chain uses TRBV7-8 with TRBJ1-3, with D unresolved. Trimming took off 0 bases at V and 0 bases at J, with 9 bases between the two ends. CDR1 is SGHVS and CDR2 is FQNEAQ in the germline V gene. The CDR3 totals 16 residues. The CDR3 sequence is CASSLASGSSGNTIYF. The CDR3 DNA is TGTGCCAGCAGCTTAGCATCTGGCAGCTCTGGAAACACCATATATTTT.

In DNA form, the CDR3 reads TGTGCCAGCACTAGCGGGGGGCAAGAGACCCAGTACTTC. As protein: CASTSGGQETQYF. The V gene is TRBV12-3 or TRBV12-4, the J gene TRBJ2-5; 11 bases fit TRBD2. The CDR3 has 13 residues. The trim removed 7 bases at V and 2 bases at J, leaving 0 bases unmatched.

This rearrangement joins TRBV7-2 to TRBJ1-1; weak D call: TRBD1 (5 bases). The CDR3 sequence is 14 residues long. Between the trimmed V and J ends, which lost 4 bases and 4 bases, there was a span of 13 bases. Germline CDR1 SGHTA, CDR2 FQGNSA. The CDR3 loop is CASSYWAQGTEAFF. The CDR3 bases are TGTGCCAGCAGCTACTGGGCCCAGGGCACTGAAGCTTTCTTT.

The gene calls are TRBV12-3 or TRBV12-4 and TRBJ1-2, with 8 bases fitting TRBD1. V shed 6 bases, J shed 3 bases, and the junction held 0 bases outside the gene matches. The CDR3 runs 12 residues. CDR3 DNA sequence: TGTGCCAGCAGGGGACAGGACTATGGCTACACCTTC. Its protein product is CASRGQDYGYTF.

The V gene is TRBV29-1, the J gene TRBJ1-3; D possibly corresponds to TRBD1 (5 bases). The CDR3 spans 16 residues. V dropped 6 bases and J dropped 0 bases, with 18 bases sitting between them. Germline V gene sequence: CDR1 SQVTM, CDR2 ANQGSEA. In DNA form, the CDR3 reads TGCAGCGTCGTAGAACGGGGGGTTGACTCTGGAAACACCATATATTTT. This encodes CSVVERGVDSGNTIYF.

The CDR3 DNA is TGCGCCAGCAGCCCAAACAGGGACTCTGGGGCCAACGTCCTGACTTTC. Its protein is CASSPNRDSGANVLTF. This chain uses TRBV5-1 with TRBJ2-6, with D tentatively TRBD1 (6 bases). CDR3 length equals 16 residues. Germline CDR1 and CDR2: SGHRS and YFSETQ. V lost 4 bases and J lost 0, with 11 bases in between. Together with reference TRBV5-1 and TRBJ2-6, the CDR3 gives the full variable domain: KAGVTQTPRYLIKTRGQQVTLSCSPISGHRSVSWYQQTPGQGLQFLFEYFSETQRNKGNFPGRFSGRQFSNSRSEMNVSTLELGDSALYLCASSPNRDSGANVLTFGAGSRLTVL.